This entry lists 7 T cell receptor beta chains sequenced from one sample in a study of T cell repertoires in MIS-A myocarditis. The assay was immunoSEQ multiplex PCR, and TCRdb's table has in-frame clones only and misses some. Altogether fewer than 15,000 clones are present, over 70% being singletons, with the ten largest covering 50% to 75%. The specimen was left ventricle heart tissue obtained at autopsy. Receptor source: a man between 18 and 35 years old with fulminant myocarditis from multisystem inflammatory syndrome in adults (MIS-A) after COVID-19.

The genes are TRBV28 and TRBJ1-1; maybe TRBD1 (6 bases). The CDR3 runs 16 residues. Germline values: CDR1 MDHEN, CDR2 SYDVKM. V lost 1 base and J lost 4, with 16 bases in between. The CDR3 here is CASSLSLGGAGTEAFF. The CDR3, as DNA: TGTGCCAGCAGTTTATCCCTCGGGGGCGCGGGCACTGAAGCTTTCTTT.

The chain links TRBV5-6 to TRBJ2-3; D gene uncertain. The germline V gene encodes CDR1 SGHDT and CDR2 YYEEEE. The CDR3 is 13 amino acids. Trimming took off 0 bases at V and 3 bases at J, with 5 bases between the two ends. The CDR3 protein is CASSLGMTDTQYF. CDR3 in DNA: TGTGCCAGCAGCTTGGGAATGACAGATACGCAGTATTTT.

This chain's CDR3 is CASSHADRNTEAFF. The CDR3 DNA is TGCGCCAGCAGCCACGCCGACAGGAACACTGAAGCTTTCTTT. The chain links TRBV4-1 to TRBJ1-1, with D tentatively TRBD1 (5 bases). CDR3 length: 14 residues. V lost 3 bases, J lost 1 base, and 9 bases lay in between. Germline CDR1 MGHRA, CDR2 YSYEKL.

This CDR3 is CASSRTPNGAEAFF. In DNA, the CDR3 is TGCGCCAGCAGCCGTACCCCGAACGGCGCTGAAGCTTTCTTT. The V call is TRBV5-1, the J call TRBJ1-1, with D hard to call. V was pared by 4 bases and J by 6 bases, with 16 bases between. Germline V gives CDR1 SGHRS, CDR2 YFSETQ. The CDR3 contains 14 residues. The complete variable domain, with remaining parts taken from reference TRBV5-1 and TRBJ1-1, reads KAGVTQTPRYLIKTRGQQVTLSCSPISGHRSVSWYQQTPGQGLQFLFEYFSETQRNKGNFPGRFSGRQFSNSRSEMNVSTLELGDSALYLCASSRTPNGAEAFFGQGTRLTVV.

The chain uses TRBV2 and TRBJ1-5; possible D gene TRBD1, 6 bases. Germline loops: CDR1 SNHLY, CDR2 FYNNEI. The CDR3 extends over 14 amino acids. Trimming left V 10 bases short and J 0 bases short, with 13 bases between. CDR3: CATGRDNSNQPQHF. The CDR3 bases are TGTGCCACCGGACGGGACAATAGCAATCAGCCCCAGCATTTT.

This chain uses TRBV30 with TRBJ2-3; 8 bases are a match to TRBD2. The ends lost 3 bases at V and 1 base at J; junction bases unmatched: 9. This CDR3 is 16 amino acids long. Germline V gene data show CDR1 as GTSNPN and CDR2 as SVGIG (reference sequence). The CDR3 here is CAWRVPTSGRTDTQYF. The CDR3 region has the DNA TGTGCCTGGAGGGTACCCACTAGCGGCCGCACAGATACGCAGTATTTT.

The chain joins TRBV5-1 to TRBJ1-4; 8 bases match TRBD1. CDR1 is SGHRS and CDR2 is YFSETQ in the germline V gene. The CDR3 contains 15 residues. The V segment lost 4 bases and the J segment 8 bases; nucleotides outside the gene matches: 10. CDR3 amino acids: CASSPRTGLREKLFF. CDR3 bases: TGCGCCAGCAGCCCTAGGACAGGGTTAAGGGAAAAACTGTTTTTT. The whole variable domain, filled in from reference TRBV5-1 and TRBJ1-4, reads KAGVTQTPRYLIKTRGQQVTLSCSPISGHRSVSWYQQTPGQGLQFLFEYFSETQRNKGNFPGRFSGRQFSNSRSEMNVSTLELGDSALYLCASSPRTGLREKLFFGSGTQLSVL.